One T cell receptor (beta chain) is described in this entry. The antigen is not known. The data originate from a study of shared clonotypes between healthy human individuals. Whole-study context: The plates for each donor numbered three CD4 naive, three CD4 memory, two CD8 naive and one CD8 memory. Broader study findings: The genetic and exposure-history diversity represented was limited by few donors.

Genomic DNA belonging to each subset was distributed in equal measure over several immunoSEQ plates. As processed by the authors: With immunoSEQ giving junction-only sequences and no quality scores, filtering differed. Repertoires were generated with immunoSEQ multiplex PCR, while TCRdb's copy carries only in-frame clones and drops some. That table gives V, J and clone size, and the DNA gave D and trimming. The sample holds 550,000 to 850,000 clones, less than 85% seen once. The J segment lost 9 bases and the V segment lost 4 bases, leaving 19 bases of the junction unmatched. Germline V CDR1 and CDR2: LNHDA, SQIVND (reference sequence). This CDR3 region has 18 residues.

The sequencing sample was made of memory CD4+ T cells sorted from blood. Subset given: CD45RA-negative fraction. The TCR comes from a woman in her 30s in good health. The V and J genes are TRBV19 and TRBJ2-3, with TRBD2 identical over 10 bases. The CDR3 is CASSKREGRVYSIPTQYF. The CDR3 coding sequence is TGTGCCAGTAGTAAGCGGGAGGGCCGTGTCTACAGTATTCCGACGCAGTATTTT. Based on the CDR3 plus reference TRBV19 and TRBJ2-3, the full variable domain is DGGITQSPKYLFRKEGQNVTLSCEQNLNHDAMYWYRQDPGQGLRLIYYSQIVNDFQKGDIAEGYSVSREKKESFPLTVTSAQKNPTAFYLCASSKREGRVYSIPTQYFGPGTRLTVL.